This is a list of T cell receptor beta chains from one sample in a study of blood T cell repertoires in COVID-19. TCRdb's copy holds only in-frame clones and misses some; the assay was immunoSEQ multiplex PCR. The sample includes about 500,000 clones, approximately 88% of them seen just once. Sequencing was carried out using peripheral blood. These receptors originate from a woman aged 50 to 65 with COVID-19, enrolled during active disease. Both conserved end residues are part of each CDR3. D genes are given only for firm matches. Clone size is stated in some rows and not others, as once, few, many or a class when expanded.

>TRBJ2-5|TRBV7-2|NA|NA
TGTGCCAGCAGCTTGGTGGGGAGGCAAGAGACCCAGTACTTC
CASSLVGRQETQYF
>TRBJ1-1|TRBV6-4|NA|NA
TGTGCCAGCAGTGACACTGCCCGGACAAGGAACACTGAAGCTTTCTTT
CASSDTARTRNTEAFF
>TRBJ1-5|TRBV30|TRBD1|NA
TGTGCCTGGGGAGGGACAGGGGTACAGCCCCAGCATTTT
CAWGGTGVQPQHF
>TRBJ1-2|TRBV5-6|TRBD1|NA
TGTGCCAGCAGCGTGGTGGAGGGGGCGTATGGCTACACCTTC
CASSVVEGAYGYTF
>TRBJ1-2|TRBV27|NA|NA
TGTGCCAGCAGTTTGGGGCAGGGTAACGGCTACACCTTC
CASSLGQGNGYTF
>TRBJ1-2|TRBV19|TRBD1|NA
TGTGCCAGTAGCCCCGACAGGGACTATGGCTACACCTTC
CASSPDRDYGYTF
>TRBJ2-3|TRBV12-3/TRBV12-4|NA|NA
TGTGCCAGCAGCCCCTTAGCGAATACGCAGTATTTT
CASSPLANTQYF
>TRBJ2-6|TRBV15|NA|NA
TGTGCCACCAGCAGGAGGGGGTCACAAGGGGCCAACGTCCTGACTTTC
CATSRRGSQGANVLTF
>TRBJ1-1|TRBV2|TRBD1|NA
TGTGCCAGCAGTGTGCAGGGGGTACCGAACACTGAAGCTTTCTTT
CASSVQGVPNTEAFF
>TRBJ1-2|TRBV29-1|NA|NA
TGCAGCGTTGGTATTTTGACAGACTATGGCTACACCTTC
CSVGILTDYGYTF
>TRBJ2-7|TRBV6-1|NA|NA
TGTGCCAGCAGTGAAGGACTGGACTACGAGCAGTACTTC
CASSEGLDYEQYF
>TRBJ2-3|TRBV10-1|TRBD2|NA
TGCGCCAGCAGTGAGTCGGGGCCAGCGGGGGGGCTCACAGATACGCAGTATTTT
CASSESGPAGGLTDTQYF
>TRBJ2-7|TRBV11-2|NA|once
TGTGCCAGCAGCCCCCGGAGTTACGAGCAGTACTTC
CASSPRSYEQYF
>TRBJ1-5|TRBV6-5|NA|NA
TGTGCCAGCAGTTACTCGTGGGGGGGCAATCAGCCCCAGCATTTT
CASSYSWGGNQPQHF
>TRBJ2-3|TRBV19|NA|NA
TGTGCCAGTAAAAGCGGACCGTCCACAGATACGCAGTATTTT
CASKSGPSTDTQYF
>TRBJ1-1|TRBV30|TRBD1|NA
TGTGCCTGGACTCGGACAGGGAGGGGTGAAGCTTTCTTT
CAWTRTGRGEAFF
>TRBJ2-7|TRBV9|TRBD2|NA
TGTGCCAGCAGCCCCCGAGCTAGCGGGGGTAACGAGCAGTACTTC
CASSPRASGGNEQYF
>TRBJ1-2|TRBV11-2|NA|once
TGTGCCAGCAGCCTGACAGGTTCTGCCTATGGCTACACCTTC
CASSLTGSAYGYTF
>TRBJ2-4|TRBV19|NA|NA
TGTGCCAGTAGTGAGGCGGGCATTCAGTACTTC
CASSEAGIQYF
>TRBJ2-3|TRBV28|TRBD1|NA
TGTGCCAGCACCCAGGACAGGGGGGCGGATACGCAGTATTTT
CASTQDRGADTQYF
>TRBJ1-2|TRBV10-3|TRBD1|NA
TGTGCCATCAGTACAGGGGGCGCGTGGGGCTACACCTTC
CAISTGGAWGYTF
>TRBJ2-6|TRBV9|TRBD1|NA
TGTGCCAGCAGCGTCCCTACCGGGACAGGGGGCCCTCACACCTCTGGGGCCAACGTCCTGACTTTC
CASSVPTGTGGPHTSGANVLTF
>TRBJ2-3|TRBV10-3|TRBD2|NA
TGTGCCATCAGCTCAAGTACGCCGGGACTAGCGGTTGCCCCTAGCACAGATACGCAGTATTTT
CAISSSTPGLAVAPSTDTQYF
>TRBJ1-1|TRBV9|NA|NA
TGTGCCAGCAGCGCCAGTCTCCAGGGAGGTGAGGGTGAAGCTTTCTTT
CASSASLQGGEGEAFF
>TRBJ2-1|TRBV19|NA|NA
TGTGCCAGTACCACTGGACACTCCGCGAATGAGCAGTTCTTC
CASTTGHSANEQFF
>TRBJ1-6|TRBV5-6|NA|NA
TGTGCCAGCAGCTTCTCCGGGGCAGGGGTCGATTCACCCCTCCACTTT
CASSFSGAGVDSPLHF
>TRBJ2-7|TRBV5-6|TRBD1|NA
TGTGCCAGCAGCTACGGGACAGGGGCTTACGAGCAGTACTTC
CASSYGTGAYEQYF
>TRBJ1-1|TRBV28|TRBD1|NA
TGTGCCAGCAGTCCCGGGACAGGGGGCCGCAGCGCTTTCTTT
CASSPGTGGRSAFF
>TRBJ2-6|TRBV28|NA|NA
TGTGCCAGCAGTTTCGATTTAGGCACAGCCTCTGGGGCCAACGTCCTGACTTTC
CASSFDLGTASGANVLTF
>TRBJ1-2|TRBV24-1|TRBD1|NA
TGTGCCACCAGTGATGGGGACAGCCCCAGCTATGGCTACACCTTC
CATSDGDSPSYGYTF
>TRBJ1-1|TRBV7-9|NA|NA
TGTGCCAGCAGCTCCCAGGGGAAGACCGGAACTGAAGCTTTCTTT
CASSSQGKTGTEAFF